This TCR beta chain emerged from a study of blood T cell repertoires in COVID-19. In the study overall: Italy, Spain and the United States were the sources of the convalescent and acute COVID-19 samples. The cDNA or gDNA used as material had been derived from T cells, B-cell-depleted T cells, or PBMCs.

The CDR3 is 14 amino acids. Germline V lookup: CDR1 SQVTM, CDR2 ANQGSEA. V was trimmed by 3 bases and J by 8 bases, leaving 19 bases between them. Per the original data handling: Reference gene primers were amplified, and this amplification served to estimate nucleated cell counts. Here immunoSEQ multiplex PCR was the method, and the copy in TCRdb shows in-frame clones only, minus some. That table furnishes V, J and clone size, whereas the DNA furnished D and trimming. The sample includes over 100,000 clones, approximately 80% of them seen just once. Source material: peripheral blood. The source is a man in his 60s with active or convalescent COVID-19. The chain has TRBV29-1 and TRBJ1-2; D is possibly TRBD1 (6 bases). CDR3 region: CSVEVQGNSWGYTF. CDR3 bases: TGCAGCGTTGAGGTACAGGGAAATTCCTGGGGCTACACCTTC.